A single sample gave rise to the 32 T cell receptor beta chains below, sequenced in a study of CD8 T cells in ankylosing spondylitis. The study's findings and limits: In ankylosing spondylitis blood, a motif of seven or eight highly homologous TCR beta variants appeared characteristic.

No antigen is known for these receptors. TCRdb recomputed calls from the 5' RACE reads with MiXCR, one row per CDR3 protein. The table shows around 390,000 distinct CDR3 sequences, with approximately 20% occurring only once. The sequenced material came from blood, either unsorted or a sorted T cell fraction (not recorded which). Receptor source: a male donor with ankylosing spondylitis.

The gene calls are TRBV27 and TRBJ2-2; D is perhaps TRBD2 (6 bases). CDR3 length equals 14 residues. V shed 4 bases and J shed 4 bases, with 10 bases lying between them. Germline assignment: CDR1 MNHEY and CDR2 SMNVEV (reference sequence). For the CDR3, the DNA is TGTGCCAGCAGTTGGAGGGAGGCCACCGGGGAGCTGTTTTTT. It codes for CASSWREATGELFF.

The V call is TRBV20-1, the J call TRBJ2-5; 12 nucleotides match TRBD2. With V trimmed by 6 bases and J by 4 bases, 12 bases remained unmatched. CDR3 length equals 16 residues. In germline, CDR1 is DFQATT, CDR2 SNEGSKA (reference sequence). The CDR3 protein is CSAQVLAGGPRETQYF. In DNA form, the CDR3 reads TGCAGTGCCCAGGTCCTAGCGGGAGGGCCGAGAGAGACCCAGTACTTC.

This clonotype was recorded many times. This chain joins TRBV4-1 and TRBJ2-5; D is unresolved. V shed 2 bases and J shed 3 bases, with 7 bases lying between them. Germline CDR1 MGHRA, CDR2 YSYEKL. This CDR3 spans 13 amino acids. The DNA of the CDR3 is TGCGCCAGCAGCCAATGGCGGAAAGAGACCCAGTACTTC. This gives the protein CASSQWRKETQYF.

The rearrangement uses TRBV7-8 and TRBJ2-6; D gene ambiguous. The CDR3 runs to 20 residues. The V gene lost 5 bases and the J gene lost 0 bases, with 23 bases spanning the gap. Germline V gene data show CDR1 as SGHVS and CDR2 as FQNEAQ. CDR3 sequence reads: CASSDISVRKTYSGANVLTF. The CDR3 coding sequence is TGTGCCAGCAGCGATATCTCTGTGAGGAAAACCTACTCTGGGGCCAACGTCCTGACTTTC.

The V call is TRBV18, the J call TRBJ1-2; no firm D call. V was trimmed by 2 bases and J by 8 bases, leaving 9 bases between them. Germline CDR1 KGHSH, CDR2 LQKENI. The CDR3 spans 12 residues. The CDR3 nucleotides are TGTGCCAGCTCACCAGGGGAGGAGGGCTACACCTTC. Its protein product is CASSPGEEGYTF.

This chain joins TRBV28 and TRBJ2-7, with 10 positions matching TRBD1. This CDR3 has 13 amino acids. CDR1 and CDR2 from the germline V gene are MDHEN and SYDVKM. V gave up 11 bases and J gave up 7 bases; unmatched junction bases: 11. CDR3 region: CAGGGTGAGEQYF. DNA of the CDR3: TGTGCCGGGGGAGGGACAGGGGCTGGGGAGCAGTACTTC. Drawing the rest from reference TRBV28 and TRBJ2-7, the complete variable domain is DVKVTQSSRYLVKRTGEKVFLECVQDMDHENMFWYRQDPGLGLRLIYFSYDVKMKEKGDIPEGYSVSREKKERFSLILESASTNQTSMYLCAGGGTGAGEQYFGPGTRLTVT.

This clonotype was observed a few times. The rearrangement joins TRBV18 to TRBJ1-1; no definite D call. With 2 bases removed from V and 4 bases from J, the gap between germline ends came to 2 bases. The length of the CDR3 is 11 residues. Germline V lookup: CDR1 KGHSH, CDR2 LQKENI. The CDR3 DNA follows: TGTGCCAGCTCACCAGGCACTGAAGCTTTCTTT. Residues: CASSPGTEAFF.

There are a few counts of this clonotype. The chain recombines TRBV28 with TRBJ2-7, with 7 bases fitting TRBD2. The germline gives CDR1 MDHEN, CDR2 SYDVKM. The CDR3 runs to 16 residues. V lost 7 bases and J lost 2; bases outside the gene matches: 14. The CDR3 DNA reads as TGTGCCAGCACCTTGTATGCGGGAGCTCCCACCTACGAGCAGTACTTC. Protein: CASTLYAGAPTYEQYF.

This chain uses TRBV20-1 with TRBJ2-3, with 8 bases lining up with TRBD2. Germline-derived CDR1 and CDR2 are DFQATT and SNEGSKA (reference sequence). Trimming removed 5 bases from V and 1 base from J; junction bases left unmatched: 2. The CDR3 sequence is 13 residues long. CDR3 DNA sequence: TGCAGTGCTCTACTAGCGGGCACAGATACGCAGTATTTT. As protein: CSALLAGTDTQYF.

This clonotype turned up a few times. The rearrangement uses TRBV24-1 and TRBJ1-2; tentative D call: TRBD1 (5 bases). Germline V gives CDR1 KGHDR, CDR2 SFDVKD. There are 12 residues in the CDR3. Trimming cost V 6 bases and J 1 base, with 5 bases left between them. The DNA for the CDR3 is TGTGCCACCAGTCAGGGTAACTATGGCTACACCTTC. Its translation is CATSQGNYGYTF.

The chain joins TRBV6-5 to TRBJ2-7, with unresolved D. Germline V gene data show CDR1 as MNHEY and CDR2 as SVGAGI. The germline V and J ends were trimmed by 6 bases and 6 bases, with 12 bases remaining between them. The CDR3 spans 12 residues. CDR3 region: CASRTAEFEQYF. The CDR3 bases are TGTGCCAGCAGGACCGCAGAGTTCGAGCAGTACTTC.

This clonotype was seen more than once but under ten times. The chain recombines TRBV12-3 or TRBV12-4 with TRBJ1-5, with D hard to call. The CDR3 length is 13 residues. V was shortened by 7 bases and J by 3 bases, with 10 bases between the two germline ends. The DNA for the CDR3 is TGTGCCAGCAATAGACGGGACAATCAGCCCCAGCATTTT. Protein product: CASNRRDNQPQHF.

This clonotype was observed a handful of times. J is TRBJ1-1 and V is TRBV6-2 or TRBV6-3; tentatively, D is TRBD1 (6 bases). Germline V lookup: CDR1 MNHEY, CDR2 SVGEGT. V lost 6 bases and J 2 bases, leaving 16 bases between the germline ends. This CDR3 region has 15 residues. For the CDR3, the DNA is TGTGCCAGCAGCGCTCCCGGGACACCCAACACTGAAGCTTTCTTT. It is translated as CASSAPGTPNTEAFF.

The genes are TRBV7-8 and TRBJ1-2, with D maybe TRBD1 (6 bases). Looked up from germline, CDR1 is SGHVS and CDR2 is FQNEAQ. The CDR3 extends over 14 amino acids. V lost 1 base, J lost 8 bases, and 14 bases lay in between. This chain's CDR3 is CASSLDRASRGYTF. Written as DNA, the CDR3 is TGTGCCAGCAGCTTAGACAGGGCGTCCCGGGGCTACACCTTC.

On this clonotype: At one end the junction does not follow the germline gene, possibly because of a read error. V gene TRBV11-2 combines with J gene TRBJ2-7, with 11 nucleotides matching TRBD2. Germline CDR1 SGHAT, CDR2 FQNNGV. The CDR3 runs 17 residues. The CDR3 sequence: CACRGLAGGPGVYEQYF. The CDR3 DNA sequence: TGTGCCTGCAGGGGATTAGCGGGAGGGCCAGGTGTCTACGAGCAGTACTTC.

This clonotype appeared many times. The chain recombines TRBV9 with TRBJ2-5; either TRBD1 or TRBD2 may supply D (5 bases each). The CDR3 sequence is 14 residues long. V lost 2 bases and J 3 bases, leaving 11 bases between the germline ends. From germline, CDR1 is SGDLS and CDR2 YYNGEE. The CDR3 loop is CASSVWGNEETQYF. As DNA, the CDR3 is TGTGCCAGCAGCGTTTGGGGGAACGAAGAGACCCAGTACTTC.

This clonotype was counted a few times. The chain employs TRBV5-1 and TRBJ2-7; 10 bases are a match to TRBD1. The CDR3 is made up of 14 amino acids. Germline V gene data show CDR1 as SGHRS and CDR2 as YFSETQ. The junction had 7 bases not matched to a gene; V was cut back by 5 bases and J by 5 bases. The CDR3 spells CASSPGTGVDEQYF. The CDR3 DNA follows: TGCGCCAGCAGTCCCGGGACAGGGGTTGACGAGCAGTACTTC.

The gene calls are TRBV7-6 and TRBJ2-5, with 8 nucleotides matching TRBD1. The CDR3 has 15 residues. Germline trimming cut 3 bases from V and 4 bases from J; bases unmatched to any gene: 7. CDR1 and CDR2 (germline): SGHVS, FNYEAQ. CDR3: CASSLLDRVIETQYF. CDR3 DNA sequence: TGTGCCAGCAGCTTGCTGGACAGGGTCATAGAGACCCAGTACTTC.

The genes are TRBV7-8 and TRBJ1-5; D not certain. From germline, CDR1 is SGHVS and CDR2 FQNEAQ. Deletions cut 2 bases from V and 3 bases from J, with 5 bases between. This CDR3 is 13 amino acids long. The CDR3 sequence is CASSLSYNQPQHF. The CDR3 nucleotides are TGTGCCAGCAGCTTAAGCTACAATCAGCCCCAGCATTTT.

This clonotype has a handful of counts. J is TRBJ1-4 and V is TRBV5-6, with 11 bases that match TRBD1. Germline V CDR1 and CDR2: SGHDT, YYEEEE. V lost 3 bases and J lost 3; bases outside the gene matches: 7. This CDR3 contains 17 residues. The CDR3 loop is CASSYGQGASANEKLFF. The CDR3, as DNA: TGTGCCAGCAGCTATGGACAGGGGGCTTCGGCTAATGAAAAACTGTTTTTT.

CDR3 DNA sequence: TGTGCCAGCAGTTTGGCTAGCGGGAAGACCTACGAGCAGTACTTC. This encodes CASSLASGKTYEQYF. The rearrangement links TRBV27 to TRBJ2-7; 9 positions match TRBD2. CDR3 size: 15 residues. V was clipped by 3 bases and J by 2 bases; unmatched bases: 5. The germline gives CDR1 MNHEY, CDR2 SMNVEV (reference sequence).

The chain combines TRBV11-1 with TRBJ1-2; D not certain. The V gene lost 2 bases and the J gene lost 2 bases, with 9 bases spanning the gap. Looked up from germline, CDR1 is SGHAT and CDR2 is FQDESV (reference sequence). The CDR3 extends over 14 amino acids. CDR3: CASSLTTPNYGYTF. CDR3 bases: TGTGCCAGCAGCTTAACCACGCCCAACTATGGCTACACCTTC.

This clonotype was seen a few times. This rearrangement joins TRBV5-1 to TRBJ1-1, with 10 bases fitting TRBD1. The germline CDR1 and CDR2 sequences are SGHRS and YFSETQ. With V trimmed by 3 bases and J by 5 bases, 4 bases remained unmatched. This CDR3 comprises 14 residues. The CDR3 coding sequence is TGCGCCAGCAGCTGGACAGGGGGGAGTACTGAAGCTTTCTTT. The encoded protein is CASSWTGGSTEAFF. Looking up the rest from reference TRBV5-1 and TRBJ1-1 gives the full variable domain: KAGVTQTPRYLIKTRGQQVTLSCSPISGHRSVSWYQQTPGQGLQFLFEYFSETQRNKGNFPGRFSGRQFSNSRSEMNVSTLELGDSALYLCASSWTGGSTEAFFGQGTRLTVV.

The chain has TRBV28 and TRBJ1-1; TRBD1 agrees at 9 bases. In germline, CDR1 is MDHEN, CDR2 SYDVKM. The CDR3 is made up of 15 amino acids. Losses at the gene ends were 4 bases for V and 2 bases for J; bases not matched to a gene: 5. The CDR3 spells CASSSPGQGNTEAFF. Written as DNA, the CDR3 is TGTGCCAGCAGTTCACCGGGACAGGGTAACACTGAAGCTTTCTTT.

There are a few counts of this clonotype. This chain joins TRBV6-1 and TRBJ1-5; D might be TRBD1 (5 bases). Trimming took off 2 bases at V and 2 bases at J, with 10 bases between the two ends. The CDR3 length is 15 residues. CDR1 and CDR2 (germline): MNHNS, SASEGT. In nucleotides, the CDR3 is TGTGCCAGCAGTGAACTAGGGGTCGGCAATCAGCCCCAGCATTTT. Translating gives CASSELGVGNQPQHF.

The chain combines TRBV10-3 with TRBJ2-7, with TRBD2 identical over 8 bases. The V and J ends lost 10 bases and 7 bases, in that order; junction bases with no gene match: 12. The CDR3 consists of 13 residues. Germline CDR1 is ENHRY and CDR2 is SYGVKD. CDR3 bases: TGTGCCACCTCGGGGGGGAGCCTCGGGGAGCAGTACTTC. Translating gives CATSGGSLGEQYF.

This clonotype was detected only a few times. The chain joins TRBV6-1 to TRBJ2-3, with 11 positions matching TRBD2. Germline V gene data show CDR1 as MNHNS and CDR2 as SASEGT. The CDR3 is 14 amino acids. V dropped 6 bases and J dropped 1; count of bases not matched to a gene: 0. CDR3 in DNA: TGTGCCAGCAGACTAGCGGGAGGCACAGATACGCAGTATTTT. Protein product: CASRLAGGTDTQYF.

The rearrangement joins TRBV20-1 to TRBJ1-4; 7 bases are a match to TRBD1. V trimming: 0 bases; J trimming: 8 bases; junction bases outside the gene matches: 6. Germline V lookup: CDR1 DFQATT, CDR2 SNEGSKA (reference sequence). The length of the CDR3 is 14 residues. The CDR3: CSAREGQASEKLFF. CDR3 in DNA: TGCAGTGCTAGAGAAGGACAGGCGTCCGAAAAACTGTTTTTT.

V and J are TRBV7-6 and TRBJ2-3; TRBD2 matches 10 bases. V trimming: 2 bases; J trimming: 3 bases; junction bases outside the gene matches: 5. The CDR3 covers 16 residues. Germline assignment: CDR1 SGHVS and CDR2 FNYEAQ. This CDR3 reads CASSLRPSGRTDTQYF. CDR3 coding DNA: TGTGCCAGCAGCTTACGACCTAGCGGGAGAACAGATACGCAGTATTTT.

In this sample, this clonotype turned up a few times. The rearrangement links TRBV5-1 to TRBJ2-2; TRBD1 matches at 7 bases. The CDR3 contains 16 residues. Germline-derived CDR1 and CDR2 are SGHRS and YFSETQ. Germline trimming cut 0 bases from V and 2 bases from J; bases unmatched to any gene: 4. The CDR3 nucleotides read TGCGCCAGCAGCTTGGGGGACAGCATTAACACCGGGGAGCTGTTTTTT. This gives the protein CASSLGDSINTGELFF.

This clonotype has a count of ten or more. J is TRBJ2-3 and V is TRBV7-3; 8 bases match TRBD2. Germline-derived CDR1 and CDR2 are SGHTA and FQGTGA. The CDR3 has 14 amino acids. The V segment lost 4 bases and the J segment 6 bases; nucleotides outside the gene matches: 6. CDR3 nucleotides: TGTGCCAGCAGCTCCGGACTAGCTTGGGATACGCAGTATTTT. Translating gives CASSSGLAWDTQYF.

This clonotype was seen a few times. The V call is TRBV3-1, the J call TRBJ2-1; D remains ambiguous. The ends were cut back, 4 bases at V and 0 bases at J, with 10 bases in the middle. Germline assignment: CDR1 LGHDT and CDR2 YNNKEL (reference sequence). This CDR3 is 15 amino acids long. The CDR3 sequence: CASSPVVGSYNEQFF. CDR3 DNA: TGTGCCAGCAGCCCGGTCGTAGGCTCCTACAATGAGCAGTTCTTC.